This TCR beta chain was found in a study of cytomegalovirus exposure and HLA in healthy donors. Whole-study context: A subsequent analysis stated that the 100 to 150 validation repertoires were run on the same platform as the 550 to 750 first-cohort repertoires. Whole-study findings and limits: Despite most TCR sequences being rare, some public TCRs occurred in many donors. Cytomegalovirus association was assigned to about 150 TCR beta chains.

Separate from the roughly 700-subject first cohort, the approximately 120-subject validation cohort was the one that the donors belonged to. A single count supports this clone. Its antigen remains unknown. Repertoires were generated with immunoSEQ multiplex PCR, while TCRdb's copy carries only in-frame clones and drops some. Counted here are tens of thousands of clones, almost 85% occurring once; the ten biggest clones make up around 10%. V lost 6 bases and J 8 bases, leaving 19 bases between the germline ends. There are 15 residues in the CDR3. Germline CDR1 reads MDHEN; CDR2 reads SYDVKM. Sequencing input: PBMCs. V usage is TRBV28 and J usage is TRBJ1-4, with D uncertain. The sequence was obtained from a woman aged 18-30 years in good health and CMV-seropositive. The chain's CDR3 is CASSPLRSAEEKLFF. CDR3 sequence (DNA): TGTGCCAGCAGCCCGTTAAGGAGCGCGGAAGAAAAACTGTTTTTT.